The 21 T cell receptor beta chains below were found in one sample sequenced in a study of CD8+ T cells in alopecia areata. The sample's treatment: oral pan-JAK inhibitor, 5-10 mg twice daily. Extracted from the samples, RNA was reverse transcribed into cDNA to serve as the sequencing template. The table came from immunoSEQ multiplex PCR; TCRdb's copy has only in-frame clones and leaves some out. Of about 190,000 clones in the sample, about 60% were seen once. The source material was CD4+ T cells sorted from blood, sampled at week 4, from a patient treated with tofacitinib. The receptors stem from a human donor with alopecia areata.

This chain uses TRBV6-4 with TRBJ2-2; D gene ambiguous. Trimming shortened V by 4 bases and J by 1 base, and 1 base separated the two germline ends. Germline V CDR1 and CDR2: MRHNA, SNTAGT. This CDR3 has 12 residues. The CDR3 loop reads CASSGNTGELFF. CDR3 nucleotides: TGTGCCAGCAGTGGGAACACCGGGGAGCTGTTTTTT.

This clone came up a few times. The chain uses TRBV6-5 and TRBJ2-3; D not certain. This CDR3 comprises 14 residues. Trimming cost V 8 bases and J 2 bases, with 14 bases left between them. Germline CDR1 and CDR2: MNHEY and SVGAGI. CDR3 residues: CASSRSHNTDTQYF. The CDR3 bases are TGTGCCAGCTCCCGAAGTCATAACACAGATACGCAGTATTTT.

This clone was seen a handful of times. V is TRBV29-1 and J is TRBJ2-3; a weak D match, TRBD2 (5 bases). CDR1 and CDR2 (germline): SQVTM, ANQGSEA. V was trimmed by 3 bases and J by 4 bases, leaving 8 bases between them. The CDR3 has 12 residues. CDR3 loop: CSVELAADTQYF. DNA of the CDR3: TGCAGCGTTGAGCTAGCAGCAGATACGCAGTATTTT.

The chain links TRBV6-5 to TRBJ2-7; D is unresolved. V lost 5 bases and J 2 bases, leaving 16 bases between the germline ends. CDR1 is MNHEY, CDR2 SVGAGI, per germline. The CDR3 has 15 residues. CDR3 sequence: CASSTRTAITYEQYF. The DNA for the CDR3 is TGTGCCAGCAGTACCCGGACGGCTATAACCTACGAGCAGTACTTC.

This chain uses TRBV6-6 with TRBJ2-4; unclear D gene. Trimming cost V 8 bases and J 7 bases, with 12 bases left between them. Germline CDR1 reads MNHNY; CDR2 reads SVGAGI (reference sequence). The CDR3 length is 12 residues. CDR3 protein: CASRPETNIQYF. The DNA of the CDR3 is TGTGCCAGCCGACCGGAGACGAACATTCAGTACTTC.

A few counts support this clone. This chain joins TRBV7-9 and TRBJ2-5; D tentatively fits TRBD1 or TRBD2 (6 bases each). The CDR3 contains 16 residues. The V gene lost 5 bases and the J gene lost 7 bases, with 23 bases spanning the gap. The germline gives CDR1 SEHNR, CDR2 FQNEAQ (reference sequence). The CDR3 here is CASSPPGRDIGGTQYF. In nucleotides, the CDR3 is TGTGCCAGCAGCCCCCCAGGCCGGGACATCGGGGGGACCCAGTACTTC.

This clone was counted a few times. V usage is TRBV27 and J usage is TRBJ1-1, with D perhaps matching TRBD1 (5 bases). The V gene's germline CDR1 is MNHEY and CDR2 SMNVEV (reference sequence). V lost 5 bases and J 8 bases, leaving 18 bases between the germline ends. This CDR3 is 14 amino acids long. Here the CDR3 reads CASSHAREAREAFF. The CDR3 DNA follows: TGTGCCAGCAGTCATGCCAGGGAGGCTCGGGAAGCTTTCTTT.

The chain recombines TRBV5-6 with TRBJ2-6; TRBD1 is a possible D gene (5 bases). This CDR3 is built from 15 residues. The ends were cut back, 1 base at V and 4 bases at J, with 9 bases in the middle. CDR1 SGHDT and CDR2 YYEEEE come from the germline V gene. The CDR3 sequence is CASSLRGSGANVLTF. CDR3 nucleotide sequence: TGTGCCAGCAGCTTGAGGGGTTCCGGGGCCAACGTCCTGACTTTC.

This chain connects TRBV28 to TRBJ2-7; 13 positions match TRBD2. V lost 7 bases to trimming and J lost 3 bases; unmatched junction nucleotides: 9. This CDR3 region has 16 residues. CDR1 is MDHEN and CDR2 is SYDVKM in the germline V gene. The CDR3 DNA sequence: TGTGCCAGCACAGGACTAGCGGGAGTCGGATTCTACGAGCAGTACTTC. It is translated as CASTGLAGVGFYEQYF.

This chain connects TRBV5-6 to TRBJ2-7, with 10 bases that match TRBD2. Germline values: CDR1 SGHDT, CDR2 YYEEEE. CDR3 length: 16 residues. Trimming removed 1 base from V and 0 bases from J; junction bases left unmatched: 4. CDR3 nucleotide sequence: TGTGCCAGCAGCTTGAGGGGACTAGCGAACTCCTACGAGCAGTACTTC. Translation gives CASSLRGLANSYEQYF.

Here the CDR3 DNA reads TGCAGCGTTATACAACACACAGATACGCAGTATTTT. Its translation: CSVIQHTDTQYF. The rearrangement uses TRBV29-1 and TRBJ2-3; D uncertain. V gave up 5 bases and J gave up 2 bases, with 8 bases separating them. The CDR3 length is 12 residues. Germline CDR1 reads SQVTM; CDR2 reads ANQGSEA.

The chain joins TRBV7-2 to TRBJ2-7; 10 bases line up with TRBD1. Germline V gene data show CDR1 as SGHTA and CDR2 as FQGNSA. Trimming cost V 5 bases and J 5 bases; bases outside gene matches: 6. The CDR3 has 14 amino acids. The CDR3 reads CASSPDRGPNEQYF. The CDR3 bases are TGTGCCAGCAGCCCCGACAGGGGGCCAAACGAGCAGTACTTC.

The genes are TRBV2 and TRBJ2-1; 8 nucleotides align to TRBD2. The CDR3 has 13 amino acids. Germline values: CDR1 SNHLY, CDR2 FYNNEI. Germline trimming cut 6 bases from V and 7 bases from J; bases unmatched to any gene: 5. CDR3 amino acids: CASSPGGGNEQFF. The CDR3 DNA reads TGTGCCAGCAGCCCCGGGGGGGGTAATGAGCAGTTCTTC. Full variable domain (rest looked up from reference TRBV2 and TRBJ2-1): EPEVTQTPSHQVTQMGQEVILRCVPISNHLYFYWYRQILGQKVEFLVSFYNNEISEKSEIFDDQFSVERPDGSNFTLKIRSTKLEDSAMYFCASSPGGGNEQFFGPGTRLTVL.

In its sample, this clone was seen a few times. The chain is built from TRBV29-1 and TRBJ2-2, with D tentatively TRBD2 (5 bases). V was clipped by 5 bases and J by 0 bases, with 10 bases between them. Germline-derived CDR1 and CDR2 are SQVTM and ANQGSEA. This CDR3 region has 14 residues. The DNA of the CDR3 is TGCAGCGTTTTCCGGGGAGCGAACACCGGGGAGCTGTTTTTT. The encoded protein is CSVFRGANTGELFF.

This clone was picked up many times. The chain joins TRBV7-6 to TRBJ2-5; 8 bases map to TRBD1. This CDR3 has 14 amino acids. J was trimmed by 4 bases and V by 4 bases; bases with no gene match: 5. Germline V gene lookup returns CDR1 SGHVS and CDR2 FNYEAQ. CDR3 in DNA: TGTGCCAGCAGCTCCCCTGACAGGGGAGAGACCCAGTACTTC. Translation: CASSSPDRGETQYF.

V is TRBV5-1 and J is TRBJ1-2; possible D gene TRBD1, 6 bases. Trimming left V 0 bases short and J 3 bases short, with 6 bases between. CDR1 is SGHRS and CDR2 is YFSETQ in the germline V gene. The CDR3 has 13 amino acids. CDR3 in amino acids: CASSLDRDYGYTF. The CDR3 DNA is TGCGCCAGCAGCTTGGACAGGGACTATGGCTACACCTTC.

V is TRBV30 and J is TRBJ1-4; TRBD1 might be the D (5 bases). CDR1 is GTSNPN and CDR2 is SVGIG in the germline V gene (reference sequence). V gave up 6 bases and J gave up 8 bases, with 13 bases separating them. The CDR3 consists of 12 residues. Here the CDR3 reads CACGDRREKLFF. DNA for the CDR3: TGTGCCTGTGGGGACCGGAGGGAAAAACTGTTTTTT. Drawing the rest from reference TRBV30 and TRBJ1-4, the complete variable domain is SQTIHQWPATLVQPVGSPLSLECTVEGTSNPNLYWYRQAAGRGLQLLFYSVGIGQISSEVPQNLSASRPQDRQFILSSKKLLLSDSGFYLCACGDRREKLFFGSGTQLSVL.

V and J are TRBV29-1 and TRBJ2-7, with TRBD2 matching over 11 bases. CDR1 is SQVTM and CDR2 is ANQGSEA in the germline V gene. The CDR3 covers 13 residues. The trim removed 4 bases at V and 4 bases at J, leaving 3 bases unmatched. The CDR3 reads CSVGGLAAYEQYF. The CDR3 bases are TGCAGCGTTGGGGGACTAGCGGCATACGAGCAGTACTTC.

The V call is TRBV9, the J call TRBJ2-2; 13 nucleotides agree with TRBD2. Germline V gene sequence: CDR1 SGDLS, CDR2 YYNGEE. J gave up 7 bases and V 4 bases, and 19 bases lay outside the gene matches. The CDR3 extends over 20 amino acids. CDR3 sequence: CASSPRAGGGLAGSGGELFF. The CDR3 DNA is TGTGCCAGCAGCCCCCGGGCGGGAGGGGGACTAGCGGGATCAGGCGGGGAGCTGTTTTTT. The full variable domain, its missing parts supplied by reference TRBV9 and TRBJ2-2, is DSGVTQTPKHLITATGQRVTLRCSPRSGDLSVYWYQQSLDQGLQFLIQYYNGEERAKGNILERFSAQQFPDLHSELNLSSLELGDSALYFCASSPRAGGGLAGSGGELFFGEGSRLTVL.

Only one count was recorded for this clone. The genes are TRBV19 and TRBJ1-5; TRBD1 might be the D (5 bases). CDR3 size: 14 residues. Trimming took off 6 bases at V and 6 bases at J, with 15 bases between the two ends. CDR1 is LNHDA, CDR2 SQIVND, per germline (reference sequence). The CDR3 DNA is TGTGCCAGTAGCCGCGGGACCGGGGTTCAGCCCCAGCATTTT. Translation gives CASSRGTGVQPQHF.

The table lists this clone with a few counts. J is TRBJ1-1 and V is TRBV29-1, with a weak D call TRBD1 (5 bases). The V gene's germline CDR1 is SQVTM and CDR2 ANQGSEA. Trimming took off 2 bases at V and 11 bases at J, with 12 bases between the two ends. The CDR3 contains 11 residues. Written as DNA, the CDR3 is TGCAGCGTTGAATTCGGGGGGTGGGCTTTCTTT. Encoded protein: CSVEFGGWAFF.